The 13 T cell receptor beta chains in this list originate from one sample, sequenced in a study of T cell clonotyping in hematopoietic cell transplantation. Method: immunoSEQ multiplex PCR; TCRdb's copy keeps in-frame clones and lacks some. In the table there are tens of thousands of clones, around 95% of which are singletons. Sequencing was performed on peripheral blood mononuclear cells. The receptors derive from a man under 40 in good health. Some clones in this sample may be carry-over from other donors' samples.

The chain links TRBV4-1 to TRBJ1-5; D unresolved. The CDR3 sequence is 15 residues long. Germline CDR1 is MGHRA and CDR2 is YSYEKL. V shed 0 bases and J shed 2 bases, with 8 bases lying between them. The CDR3 sequence is CASSQEIWGNQPQHF. The DNA for the CDR3 is TGCGCCAGCAGCCAAGAAATCTGGGGCAATCAGCCCCAGCATTTT.

This chain connects TRBV25-1 to TRBJ2-5, with D possibly matching TRBD1 (5 bases). This CDR3 contains 14 residues. From germline, CDR1 is MGHDK and CDR2 SYGVNS. The V end lost 2 bases, the J end lost 2 bases, and 9 bases lay between the germline ends. The CDR3 coding sequence is TGTGCCAGCAGTGAAGACAGCTTACAAGAGACCCAGTACTTC. Translating it yields CASSEDSLQETQYF.

The chain joins TRBV11-3 to TRBJ2-1; 10 bases fit TRBD2. V lost 5 bases, J lost 0 bases, and 1 base stayed unmatched. Germline V lookup: CDR1 SGHNT, CDR2 YENEEA. This CDR3 has 15 amino acids. CDR3 in amino acids: CASSASGSSYNEQFF. The CDR3 DNA is TGTGCCAGCAGCGCTAGCGGGAGCTCCTACAATGAGCAGTTCTTC.

In its sample, this clone was seen once. The genes are TRBV7-6 and TRBJ2-7; D remains unclear. The CDR3 length is 13 residues. CDR1 and CDR2 (germline): SGHVS, FNYEAQ. The V and J ends lost 3 bases and 2 bases respectively, with 8 bases between them. CDR3 bases: TGTGCCAGCAGCTTTGACGTAGCCTACGAGCAGTACTTC. Encoded protein: CASSFDVAYEQYF.

The rearrangement uses TRBV27 and TRBJ2-7; D is uncertain. Germline assignment: CDR1 MNHEY and CDR2 SMNVEV (reference sequence). This CDR3 comprises 14 residues. Trimming removed 6 bases from V and 5 bases from J, with 17 bases in between. The CDR3 DNA is TGTGCCAGCAGCCCGGGCTTTTCAAGGAACGAGCAGTACTTC. As protein: CASSPGFSRNEQYF.

This chain uses TRBV7-2 with TRBJ1-3; 9 nucleotides align to TRBD1. This CDR3 is built from 16 residues. With 0 bases clipped from V and 7 bases from J, the junction kept 7 bases outside the gene matches. Germline V gene sequence: CDR1 SGHTA, CDR2 FQGNSA. CDR3: CASSLAGGQGWNTIYF. CDR3 bases: TGTGCCAGCAGCTTAGCTGGGGGACAGGGCTGGAACACCATATATTTT. The full variable domain, rest sourced from reference TRBV7-2 and TRBJ1-3, is GAGVSQSPSNKVTEKGKDVELRCDPISGHTALYWYRQSLGQGLEFLIYFQGNSAPDKSGLPSDRFSAERTGGSVSTLTIQRTQQEDSAVYLCASSLAGGQGWNTIYFGEGSWLTVV.

The chain joins TRBV6-1 to TRBJ1-4; tentatively, D is TRBD1 (5 bases). The CDR3 spans 15 residues. Germline CDR1 reads MNHNS; CDR2 reads SASEGT. The V gene lost 3 bases and the J gene lost 0 bases, with 8 bases spanning the gap. DNA of the CDR3: TGTGCCAGCAGTGACCGGGGGGCAACTAATGAAAAACTGTTTTTT. Protein sequence: CASSDRGATNEKLFF.

This rearrangement joins TRBV6-5 to TRBJ1-4, with 9 bases aligning to TRBD1. This CDR3 comprises 14 residues. Germline assignment: CDR1 MNHEY and CDR2 SVGAGI. Trimming took 0 bases from V and 9 from J; bases not matched to a gene: 2. CDR3 in amino acids: CASSYSTGGQKLFF. The CDR3 DNA reads as TGTGCCAGCAGTTACTCGACAGGGGGGCAAAAACTGTTTTTT.

The genes are TRBV2 and TRBJ2-6; D gene uncertain. CDR3 size: 14 residues. CDR1 and CDR2 (germline): SNHLY, FYNNEI. V lost 3 bases, J lost 1 base, and 4 bases lay in between. The CDR3 spells CASSERSGANVLTF. In DNA, the CDR3 is TGTGCCAGCAGTGAGAGATCTGGGGCCAACGTCCTGACTTTC. Combining the CDR3 with reference TRBV2 and TRBJ2-6 gives the whole variable domain EPEVTQTPSHQVTQMGQEVILRCVPISNHLYFYWYRQILGQKVEFLVSFYNNEISEKSEIFDDQFSVERPDGSNFTLKIRSTKLEDSAMYFCASSERSGANVLTFGAGSRLTVL.

V usage is TRBV10-3 and J usage is TRBJ1-1; maybe TRBD1 (6 bases). From germline, CDR1 is ENHRY and CDR2 SYGVKD. V was clipped by 4 bases and J by 2 bases, with 17 bases between them. CDR3 length: 16 amino acids. CDR3 sequence: CAISGRSGGGNTEAFF. The CDR3 coding sequence is TGTGCCATCAGTGGTAGGTCGGGGGGCGGAAACACTGAAGCTTTCTTT.

This rearrangement joins TRBV6-5 to TRBJ1-2; 10 bases align to TRBD1. The V gene end was trimmed by 0 bases and the J gene end by 13 bases; junction bases not matched to a gene: 8. Per germline, CDR1 MNHEY and CDR2 SVGAGI. The CDR3 contains 14 residues. The DNA of the CDR3 is TGTGCCAGCAGTTACTCGGCCGGGACAGGGGTTGCCACCTTC. Protein product: CASSYSAGTGVATF.

Only one count was recorded for this clone. The chain uses TRBV5-5 and TRBJ2-5; D not resolved. CDR1 and CDR2 from the germline V gene are SGHKS and YYEKEE (reference sequence). The CDR3 is made up of 13 amino acids. V gave up 0 bases and J gave up 2 bases, with 5 bases separating them. CDR3 nucleotides: TGTGCCAGCAGCTTGGGGATGCAAGAGACCCAGTACTTC. Its protein is CASSLGMQETQYF. Together with reference TRBV5-5 and TRBJ2-5, the CDR3 gives the full variable domain: DAGVTQSPTHLIKTRGQQVTLRCSPISGHKSVSWYQQVLGQGPQFIFQYYEKEERGRGNFPDRFSARQFPNYSSELNVNALLLGDSALYLCASSLGMQETQYFGPGTRLLVL.

The genes are TRBV4-1 and TRBJ1-2; no firm D call. V shed 0 bases and J shed 0 bases, with 8 bases lying between them. CDR3 length: 15 residues. From germline, CDR1 is MGHRA and CDR2 YSYEKL. CDR3 sequence reads: CASSQDAAANYGYTF. As DNA, the CDR3 is TGCGCCAGCAGCCAAGATGCCGCAGCTAACTATGGCTACACCTTC.